The 32 T cell receptor beta chains below were found in one sample sequenced in a study of blood T cell repertoires in COVID-19. Generated by immunoSEQ multiplex PCR, the TCRdb table keeps only in-frame clones and is missing some. Among hundreds of thousands of clones, about nine tenths were seen once, and the ten largest hold roughly 0.25%. Sequencing was done on a sample of peripheral blood. The receptors stem from a woman between 18 and 29 years old with acute or convalescent COVID-19.

The CDR3 bases are TGTGCCAGCAGTTACGGGGGGAGTACTGAAGCTTTCTTT. This encodes CASSYGGSTEAFF. V usage is TRBV6-6 and J usage is TRBJ1-1; weak D call: TRBD1 (5 bases). Trimming pared 2 bases from V and 5 bases from J, leaving 9 bases between. The CDR3 spans 13 residues. The germline CDR1 and CDR2 sequences are MNHNY and SVGAGI (reference sequence).

The V gene is TRBV27, the J gene TRBJ2-5; D ambiguous. The CDR3 runs to 13 residues. Germline V gene lookup returns CDR1 MNHEY and CDR2 SMNVEV (reference sequence). V was shortened by 5 bases and J by 0 bases, with 7 bases between the two germline ends. The CDR3 coding sequence is TGTGCCAGCAGTACTTGGTACCAAGAGACCCAGTACTTC. Its protein is CASSTWYQETQYF.

The DNA of the CDR3 is TGTGCCAGCAGTCTACTACGGACAGGGGCAAGAGGCCTGACCTACGAGCAGTACTTC. Translating gives CASSLLRTGARGLTYEQYF. This chain links TRBV27 with TRBJ2-7, with 9 bases identical to TRBD1. After removal of 5 bases from V and 2 bases from J, the junction contained 19 bases not matched to a gene. Germline loops: CDR1 MNHEY, CDR2 SMNVEV (reference sequence). This CDR3 is 19 amino acids long.

The chain carries TRBV6-5 and TRBJ1-1; D perhaps matches TRBD1 (5 bases). The CDR3 sequence is 14 residues long. V lost 2 bases and J lost 5, with 12 bases in between. Germline V CDR1 and CDR2: MNHEY, SVGAGI. CDR3 region: CASSYGGGRTEAFF. CDR3 DNA: TGTGCCAGCAGTTACGGGGGGGGACGGACTGAAGCTTTCTTT.

V is TRBV6-5 and J is TRBJ1-5; 7 bases line up with TRBD1. This CDR3 is 14 amino acids long. The germline CDR1 and CDR2 sequences are MNHEY and SVGAGI. V shed 7 bases, J shed 3 bases, and the junction held 6 bases outside the gene matches. Here the CDR3 reads CASKGQTDNQPQHF. The CDR3 region has the DNA TGTGCCAGCAAGGGACAGACAGACAATCAGCCCCAGCATTTT.

V and J are TRBV27 and TRBJ1-2, with 7 bases matching TRBD1. V dropped 2 bases and J dropped 0; count of bases not matched to a gene: 6. CDR3 length equals 16 residues. Per germline, CDR1 MNHEY and CDR2 SMNVEV (reference sequence). The CDR3 protein is CASSLIGTEPNYGYTF. CDR3 DNA: TGTGCCAGCAGTTTAATTGGGACAGAACCTAACTATGGCTACACCTTC.

This clone was seen a few times. The chain joins TRBV28 to TRBJ1-2; weak D call: TRBD1 (6 bases). Germline-derived CDR1 and CDR2 are MDHEN and SYDVKM. The CDR3 extends over 14 amino acids. V lost 7 bases and J lost 8, with 20 bases in between. DNA for the CDR3: TGTGCCAGCACCCCTCCCGGGACGGACAGCGGCTACACCTTC. It encodes CASTPPGTDSGYTF.

The V call is TRBV7-2, the J call TRBJ1-2, with TRBD1 matching 7 bases. The CDR3 extends over 15 amino acids. Germline V gene lookup returns CDR1 SGHTA and CDR2 FQGNSA. J lost 5 bases, V lost 2 bases, and 8 bases had no gene match. The CDR3 loop is CASSLRSGTEYGYTF. CDR3 coding DNA: TGTGCCAGCAGCTTAAGGTCCGGGACAGAATATGGCTACACCTTC.

Comments on this clone: The identical CDR3 is also encoded by other nucleotide sequences in the sample. This sequence joins TRBV9 and TRBJ1-5, with D perhaps TRBD1 (5 bases). Germline CDR1 and CDR2: SGDLS and YYNGEE. Between the trimmed V and J ends, which lost 0 bases and 4 bases, there was a span of 11 bases. The length of the CDR3 is 15 residues. The CDR3 sequence is CASSVGGLGNQPQHF. CDR3 coding DNA: TGTGCCAGCAGCGTAGGGGGCCTGGGAAATCAGCCCCAGCATTTT.

The genes are TRBV27 and TRBJ1-5; 7 bases match TRBD1. J was trimmed by 1 base and V by 0 bases; bases with no gene match: 12. Germline V CDR1 and CDR2: MNHEY, SMNVEV (reference sequence). CDR3 length equals 19 residues. CDR3 nucleotides: TGTGCCAGCAGTTTATCATGCGGGAAACAGGGGAACAGCAATCAGCCCCAGCATTTT. It is translated as CASSLSCGKQGNSNQPQHF.

The chain links TRBV7-8 to TRBJ2-7, with a tentative D call TRBD1 (6 bases). This CDR3 has 13 amino acids. The germline V gene has CDR1 SGHVS and CDR2 FQNEAQ. Trimming cost V 4 bases and J 2 bases, with 9 bases left between them. CDR3 in DNA: TGTGCCAGCAGCTCGACAGGAGCCTACGAGCAGTACTTC. Translation gives CASSSTGAYEQYF.

This clone has just a few counts. The CDR3 reads CASSPDSFWPQHF. The CDR3 bases are TGTGCCAGCTCACCAGACAGTTTTTGGCCCCAGCATTTT. The chain uses TRBV18 and TRBJ1-5, with D perhaps matching TRBD1 (5 bases). The ends were cut back, 2 bases at V and 9 bases at J, with 11 bases in the middle. The CDR3 runs to 13 residues. Germline CDR1 is KGHSH and CDR2 is LQKENI. Together with reference TRBV18 and TRBJ1-5, the CDR3 gives the full variable domain: NAGVMQNPRHLVRRRGQEARLRCSPMKGHSHVYWYRQLPEEGLKFMVYLQKENIIDESGMPKERFSAEFPKEGPSILRIQQVVRGDSAAYFCASSPDSFWPQHFGDGTRLSIL.

The chain combines TRBV5-8 with TRBJ1-2; D is possibly TRBD1 (5 bases). The germline V and J ends were trimmed by 4 bases and 6 bases, with 16 bases remaining between them. Looked up from germline, CDR1 is SGHTS and CDR2 is YDEGEE. This CDR3 is built from 14 residues. The CDR3: CASSRRGDFNGYTF. For the CDR3, the DNA is TGTGCCAGCAGCCGCCGGGGGGACTTTAATGGCTACACCTTC.

This clone was seen just once. V gene TRBV4-1 combines with J gene TRBJ2-7, with 9 nucleotides matching TRBD2. Germline trimming cut 5 bases from V and 2 bases from J; bases unmatched to any gene: 4. Looked up from germline, CDR1 is MGHRA and CDR2 is YSYEKL. CDR3 size: 14 residues. CDR3: CASSFRLAAYEQYF. DNA for the CDR3: TGCGCCAGCAGCTTCCGACTAGCGGCCTACGAGCAGTACTTC.

The V and J genes are TRBV6-6 and TRBJ1-1; no clear D gene. Per the germline V gene, CDR1 is MNHNY and CDR2 is SVGAGI (reference sequence). Trimming removed 0 bases at V and 1 base at J, with 12 bases between. CDR3 length: 16 residues. CDR3 in amino acids: CASSYSISPSNTEAFF. The CDR3, as DNA: TGTGCCAGCAGTTACTCGATTAGCCCATCGAACACTGAAGCTTTCTTT.

The V gene is TRBV24-1, the J gene TRBJ1-2; 7 nucleotides agree with TRBD1. CDR1 KGHDR and CDR2 SFDVKD come from the germline V gene. Losses at the gene ends were 2 bases for V and 4 bases for J; bases not matched to a gene: 15. CDR3 length equals 18 residues. The CDR3 region is CATSDSSLGRDSLYGYTF. The CDR3 DNA is TGTGCCACCAGTGATTCTTCCCTGGGACGGGACAGCCTCTATGGCTACACCTTC.

J is TRBJ2-1 and V is TRBV30; TRBD2 matches at 14 bases. The CDR3 is 18 residues long. J lost 0 bases, V lost 1 base, and 5 bases had no gene match. Germline loops: CDR1 GTSNPN, CDR2 SVGIG (reference sequence). In nucleotides, the CDR3 is TGTGCCTGGAGTGGGGGACTAGCGGGAGACGTCTCCTACAATGAGCAGTTCTTC. Translating it yields CAWSGGLAGDVSYNEQFF.

The chain recombines TRBV14 with TRBJ2-7; weak D call: TRBD1 (6 bases). V lost 1 base, J lost 2 bases, and 15 bases lay in between. CDR3 length: 16 amino acids. Germline assignment: CDR1 SGHDN and CDR2 FVKESK. The CDR3 loop is CASSQVTPGATYEQYF. The CDR3 DNA reads TGTGCCAGCAGCCAAGTAACCCCAGGGGCCACCTACGAGCAGTACTTC.

The chain is built from TRBV3-1 (or the pseudogene TRBV3-2) and TRBJ2-3; 10 positions match TRBD1. V trimming: 4 bases; J trimming: 1 base; junction bases outside the gene matches: 2. CDR1 and CDR2 from the germline V gene are LGHDT and YNNKEL (reference sequence). The CDR3 length is 15 residues. The CDR3 bases are TGTGCCAGCAGCCTTGGGACAGGGGGCACAGATACGCAGTATTTT. Amino acids: CASSLGTGGTDTQYF.

The chain links TRBV19 to TRBJ1-2; D unresolved. Trimming pared 3 bases from V and 4 bases from J, leaving 9 bases between. CDR1 LNHDA and CDR2 SQIVND come from the germline V gene (reference sequence). This CDR3 has 13 amino acids. The CDR3 sequence is CASSMRTLYGYTF. The CDR3 nucleotides are TGTGCCAGTAGTATGCGAACTCTCTATGGCTACACCTTC.

Here the CDR3 reads CAWSVVDLGNSPLHF. The DNA of the CDR3 is TGTGCCTGGAGTGTAGTGGACTTGGGGAATTCACCCCTCCACTTT. This sequence joins TRBV30 and TRBJ1-6; D remains ambiguous. V lost 0 bases and J 7 bases, leaving 13 bases between the germline ends. CDR1 is GTSNPN and CDR2 is SVGIG in the germline V gene (reference sequence). The CDR3 runs to 15 residues.

J is TRBJ1-2 and V is TRBV30, with TRBD1 matching 8 bases. The V segment lost 3 bases and the J segment 3 bases; nucleotides outside the gene matches: 9. In germline, CDR1 is GTSNPN, CDR2 SVGIG (reference sequence). CDR3 length: 15 amino acids. CDR3 bases: TGTGCCTGGAGCCCGGGACAGGTTATAGACTATGGCTACACCTTC. This sequence encodes CAWSPGQVIDYGYTF.

The chain employs TRBV12-5 and TRBJ1-5; a possible D gene is TRBD1 (6 bases). The V and J ends lost 6 bases and 2 bases respectively, with 17 bases between them. The CDR3 contains 16 residues. Germline values: CDR1 LGHNT, CDR2 FRNRAP. The CDR3 is CASGPSQGEGNQPQHF. DNA of the CDR3: TGTGCTAGTGGCCCCTCACAGGGAGAGGGCAATCAGCCCCAGCATTTT.

This chain connects TRBV9 to TRBJ2-3; D is possibly TRBD2 (5 bases). Trimming left V 3 bases short and J 4 bases short, with 12 bases between. CDR3 size: 14 residues. The germline CDR1 and CDR2 sequences are SGDLS and YYNGEE. In DNA form, the CDR3 reads TGTGCCAGCAGCGCCGGACTGTCCCCAGATACGCAGTATTTT. This sequence encodes CASSAGLSPDTQYF.

The gene calls are TRBV28 and TRBJ1-2, with TRBD1 matching over 9 bases. Germline assignment: CDR1 MDHEN and CDR2 SYDVKM. V lost 5 bases to trimming and J lost 13 bases; unmatched junction nucleotides: 14. The CDR3 is made up of 14 amino acids. In DNA form, the CDR3 reads TGTGCCAGCAGTCTCCAGAGGGACAGGGAATCGGCCACCTTC. This sequence encodes CASSLQRDRESATF.

The DNA for the CDR3 is TGTGCCAGCAGCCCTAAACAGGGGGTGAACACTGAAGCTTTCTTT. This gives the protein CASSPKQGVNTEAFF. The genes are TRBV14 and TRBJ1-1, with 8 bases lining up with TRBD1. The CDR3 extends over 15 amino acids. Germline V gives CDR1 SGHDN, CDR2 FVKESK. The junction had 4 bases not matched to a gene; V was cut back by 4 bases and J by 0 bases. Together with reference TRBV14 and TRBJ1-1, the CDR3 gives the full variable domain: EAGVTQFPSHSVIEKGQTVTLRCDPISGHDNLYWYRRVMGKEIKFLLHFVKESKQDESGMPNNRFLAERTGGTYSTLKVQPAELEDSGVYFCASSPKQGVNTEAFFGQGTRLTVV.

The sample holds a few counts of this clone. This chain connects TRBV6-5 to TRBJ1-2; the match to TRBD1 covers 9 bases. In germline, CDR1 is MNHEY, CDR2 SVGAGI. V lost 4 bases and J lost 5; bases outside the gene matches: 11. The CDR3 is made up of 16 amino acids. The DNA for the CDR3 is TGTGCCAGCAGTTCAGAGACAGGGGGAGTCGGTTATGGCTACACCTTC. Translation: CASSSETGGVGYGYTF.

The chain links TRBV9 to TRBJ1-5, with D possibly TRBD1 on 5 matching bases. Germline V gene sequence: CDR1 SGDLS, CDR2 YYNGEE. V lost 1 base, J lost 4 bases, and 9 bases lay in between. The CDR3 loop spans 14 amino acids. CDR3 DNA: TGTGCCAGCAGCGTATCAGGGTATAATCAGCCCCAGCATTTT. It translates to CASSVSGYNQPQHF.

This chain joins TRBV6-6 and TRBJ2-7; TRBD1 might be the D (6 bases). Trimming took off 2 bases at V and 0 bases at J, with 8 bases between the two ends. Germline loops: CDR1 MNHNY, CDR2 SVGAGI (reference sequence). This CDR3 has 14 amino acids. CDR3 loop: CASSYDRLSYEQYF. The CDR3 nucleotides are TGTGCCAGCAGTTACGACAGGCTCTCCTACGAGCAGTACTTC.

The CDR3, as DNA: TGTGCCAGCTCGACAGATTCTCTCAAATATGGCTACACCTTC. Its protein is CASSTDSLKYGYTF. This chain uses TRBV5-6 with TRBJ1-2, with a tentative D call TRBD1 (5 bases). Trimming pared 7 bases from V and 5 bases from J, leaving 18 bases between. This CDR3 region has 14 residues. Germline assignment: CDR1 SGHDT and CDR2 YYEEEE.

The chain links TRBV18 to TRBJ1-4, with 8 bases fitting TRBD1. The V gene end was trimmed by 3 bases and the J gene end by 4 bases; junction bases not matched to a gene: 4. The germline gives CDR1 KGHSH, CDR2 LQKENI. CDR3 length equals 15 residues. CDR3 DNA: TGTGCCAGCTCACCCCGGACAGGGAATAATGAAAAACTGTTTTTT. Translating gives CASSPRTGNNEKLFF.

In DNA form, the CDR3 reads TGTGCCAGCAGTGAATCACAGGGGGCCCCAACTAATGAAAAACTGTTTTTT. This encodes CASSESQGAPTNEKLFF. V is TRBV25-1 and J is TRBJ1-4; 9 nucleotides align to TRBD1. Unmatched junction bases numbered 3, after V lost 1 base and J lost 0 bases. The CDR3 runs 17 residues. CDR1 and CDR2 from the germline V gene are MGHDK and SYGVNS.